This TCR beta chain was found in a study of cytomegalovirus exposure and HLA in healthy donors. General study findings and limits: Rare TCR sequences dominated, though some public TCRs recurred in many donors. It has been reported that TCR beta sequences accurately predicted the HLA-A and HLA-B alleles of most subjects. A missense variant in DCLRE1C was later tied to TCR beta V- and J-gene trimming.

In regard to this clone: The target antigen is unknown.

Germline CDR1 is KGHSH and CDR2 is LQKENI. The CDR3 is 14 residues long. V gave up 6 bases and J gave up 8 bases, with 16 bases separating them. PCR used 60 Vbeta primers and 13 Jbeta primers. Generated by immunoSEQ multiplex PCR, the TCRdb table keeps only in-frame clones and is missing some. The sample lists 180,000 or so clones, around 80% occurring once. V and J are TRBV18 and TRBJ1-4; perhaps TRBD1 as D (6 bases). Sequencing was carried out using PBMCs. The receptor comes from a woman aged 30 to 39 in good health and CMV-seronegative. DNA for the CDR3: TGTGCCAGCTCTGCGGACAGACTCGAGGAAAAACTGTTTTTT. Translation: CASSADRLEEKLFF.